This T cell receptor beta chain was captured in a study of blood T cells in healthy people across ages (dated by TCRdb to between 2014 and 2016). With regard to the full study: In model experiments, template switching captured roughly one uniquely barcoded TCR beta cDNA molecule for every two T cells. To track age-related changes in TCR beta repertoire diversity, the study relied on deep sequencing normalized with unique cDNA molecular identifiers. The donors were split into four age groups: young (average roughly 15 years), middle-aged (about 40), aged (about 62) and long-lived (approximately 80). The study analyzed two additional independent replicas of 1 million unique cDNA reads from the same blood draw for two donors, one aged 18 to 30 and one aged 80 or older. The study at large found these results: Conclusive comparison of naive and antigen-experienced compartments was prevented by the profiling of bulk unsorted PBMCs. Compared with the aged group, more naive CD4+ T cells, fewer expanded clones and increased TCR diversity were shown by the long-lived group, suggesting age selection. Observed TCR beta diversity per million T cells fell roughly linearly with age, and a significant reduction was already apparent by age approximately 40. Estimates of total diversity from one million sequenced T cells were regarded as lower bounds and underestimates. There was a strong correlation between observed TCR beta diversity and the percentage of naive T cells measured by flow cytometry. Because the CMV infection status of the donors was unknown, age-related changes in expanded clonotypes may potentially have been confounded.

Libraries came from 5' RACE. Sequencing relied on an Illumina HiSeq 2500. A second PCR of about 7 to 12 cycles was run with a J-beta primer mix and a sample-barcoded 5' primer. A unique molecular identifier was introduced onto each TCR beta cDNA molecule by a template-switch 5' adaptor carrying 12 random nucleotides. Each sample yielded at least 3 million CDR3-containing paired-end reads. First-strand cDNA synthesis was performed from all RNA using the Mint cDNA synthesis kit, with priming by a TRBC-specific oligonucleotide. Following uracil-DNA glycosylase treatment, a first 18-cycle PCR with universal primers M1SS and BC2_uni_R was performed on all cDNA. On the study's bioinformatics: Normalization of each sample was performed by random selection of 1 million high-quality reads, each carrying a distinct molecular identifier. Instead of being binned into consensus sequences, reads with shared molecular identifiers were discarded. MiTCR, run with a Q25 quality threshold and the strictest error-elimination algorithm, handled CDR3 identification, clonotype clustering and error correction. Lower-bound total TCR beta diversity was estimated with a nonparametric unseen species model using Euler transformation. Through fastp at Q25 and MiXCR, TCRdb rebuilt clones from the public reads, retaining in-frame beta chains. Identical CDR3 proteins give one entry, which carries the most common genes and DNA. These V and J calls are TCRdb output, not the study's own analysis. The table for this sample lists under 1,100,000 distinct CDR3 sequences; under 30% of them were counted only once. The ten largest account for about 0.72% of the sample.

The roughly 39 donors, aged about 6 to 95 years, were systemically healthy Caucasian individuals from Russia. Each donor gave ten milliliters of peripheral blood, drawn into EDTA-treated Vacutainer tubes. Ficoll-Paque density-gradient centrifugation was used to isolate PBMCs, with at least 7 million obtained per sample. Trizol reagent was used to extract total RNA from PBMCs, with at least 6 micrograms per sample. Naive CD45RAhigh/CD27high T cell percentages were measured by flow cytometry on a PBMC aliquot from every donor. This clonotype was observed a handful of times. The target of this receptor is not known. No per-base quality is available; no much larger clone lies one base away. These data also featured in a second study, about T cells of mothers and their children. Per that second paper: Nine systemically healthy Caucasian individuals, comprising three mothers and their six children, were included as donors. cDNA synthesis used all of the extracted RNA, with around 1.5 ug of RNA in each 15 ul reaction. In the second PCR, the M1S primer added sample barcodes and 2-4 random nucleotides. Each mother yielded over 9 million TCR beta CDR3 reads and each child 3 million to 3.5 million reads. TCR recombination output is similarly shaped by thymic selection in related and unrelated pairs, with a minor effect exerted by inherited differences. Normalized repertoire overlap was always slightly but never significantly higher in related than unrelated mother-child pairs. With a sensitivity of about 100 clones per million clonotypes, no persistent microchimeric T cell clones were detected. In the study, deep NGS was used to compare the TCR beta repertoires of mothers and children, and features distinguishing related mother-child pairs from unrelated individuals were sought. On average, the children were around 11 +/- 4 years old, while the mothers were about 40 +/- 4 years old. Libraries were sequenced on Illumina HiSeq 2000 with 100+100 nt paired-end reads after adapter ligation with NEBNext reagents. Mother and child libraries were prepared a month apart and sequenced in separate runs to prevent cross-contamination. For each donor, somewhere between about 450,000 and 2,200,000 distinct TCR beta clonotypes were identified. Naive TCR beta clonotypes were estimated from low-frequency clonotypes matched to each donor's FACS-determined naive share, without sorting.

Sequences were obtained from blood. This TCR was recovered from a girl aged 2-10 years in good health.

The encoded CDR3 is CASSLNGGDLYEQYF. The bases read TGTGCCAGCAGCTTAAACGGGGGCGATCTTTACGAGCAGTACTTC. Recombination linked TRBV7-3 to TRBJ2-5; the D gene could be TRBD1 or TRBD2, each one agreeing over 6 bases. The J call could be wrong; TRBJ2-7 is a better fit for the DNA end. Reading from cysteine to phenylalanine, the CDR3 counts 15 amino acids. The only DNA kept is the CDR3, 45 bases in frame from the first base. CDR1 and CDR2 (SGHTA, FQGTGA) derive from the germline V gene.